The 26 T cell receptor beta chains in this list originate from one sample, sequenced in a study of control samples from healthy donors and cancer patients. This table comes from immunoSEQ multiplex PCR, and its TCRdb copy is limited to in-frame clones, with some not included. Of roughly 130,000 clones listed, about 95% are singletons. Sequenced sample: blood. These receptors came from a man younger than 40 in good health.

This chain links TRBV3-1 (or the pseudogene TRBV3-2) with TRBJ2-3; D not certain. The CDR3 covers 17 residues. V dropped 1 base and J dropped 4 bases, with 18 bases sitting between them. Germline-derived CDR1 and CDR2 are LGHDT and YNNKEL (reference sequence). CDR3 sequence (DNA): TGTGCCAGCAGCCAAGTACCCTCCAGCCGTATCGCAGATACGCAGTATTTT. Translating it yields CASSQVPSSRIADTQYF.

This clone was seen just once. The chain employs TRBV6-2 or TRBV6-3 and TRBJ2-7; D not certain. V dropped 2 bases and J dropped 0 bases, with 5 bases sitting between them. The CDR3 runs 13 residues. The germline gives CDR1 MNHEY, CDR2 SVGEGT. The CDR3, as DNA: TGTGCCAGCAGTTACGGCGACTCCTACGAGCAGTACTTC. This encodes CASSYGDSYEQYF.

The chain joins TRBV12-3 or TRBV12-4 to TRBJ2-3; no definite D call. The CDR3 contains 12 residues. Trimming took off 2 bases at V and 5 bases at J, with 5 bases between the two ends. In DNA, the CDR3 is TGTGCCAGCAGTTTACGTCTAGATACGCAGTATTTT. It yields the protein CASSLRLDTQYF.

V usage is TRBV12-5 and J usage is TRBJ1-1; TRBD1 matches 7 bases. This CDR3 region has 13 residues. The V segment lost 7 bases and the J segment 5 bases; nucleotides outside the gene matches: 7. Germline V lookup: CDR1 LGHNT, CDR2 FRNRAP. CDR3 region: CASALQTGTEAFF. CDR3 bases: TGTGCTAGTGCCCTTCAGACAGGGACTGAAGCTTTCTTT.

The chain links TRBV3-1 (or the pseudogene TRBV3-2) to TRBJ1-3, with 8 bases matching TRBD1. Germline loops: CDR1 LGHDT, CDR2 YNNKEL (reference sequence). V shed 7 bases, J shed 8 bases, and the junction held 7 bases outside the gene matches. This CDR3 has 13 amino acids. CDR3 DNA sequence: TGTGCCAGCAACACAGGGGGAGTTGACACCATATATTTT. Translated, it gives CASNTGGVDTIYF.

The chain employs TRBV25-1 and TRBJ1-2, with D unresolved. Trimming took 1 base from V and 4 from J, leaving 4 bases between them. The CDR3 spans 12 residues. CDR1 is MGHDK, CDR2 SYGVNS, per germline. Written as DNA, the CDR3 is TGTGCCAGCAGTGAATCCAGCTATGGCTACACCTTC. The encoded protein is CASSESSYGYTF.

The V and J genes are TRBV6-2 or TRBV6-3 and TRBJ2-2; D not resolved. The CDR3 extends over 12 amino acids. Germline loops: CDR1 MNHEY, CDR2 SVGEGT. V dropped 2 bases and J dropped 8 bases, with 6 bases sitting between them. The CDR3 loop is CASSYGQGELFF. The CDR3, as DNA: TGTGCCAGCAGTTACGGGCAAGGGGAGCTGTTTTTT.

The chain couples TRBV6-1 to TRBJ2-7; D is unclear. Looked up from germline, CDR1 is MNHNS and CDR2 is SASEGT. This CDR3 comprises 13 residues. Trimming pared 2 bases from V and 2 bases from J, leaving 7 bases between. The CDR3 nucleotides read TGTGCCAGCAGTGAACAGGAGACCTACGAGCAGTACTTC. As protein: CASSEQETYEQYF.

The chain employs TRBV6-6 and TRBJ1-5; maybe TRBD1 (6 bases). V lost 0 bases to trimming and J lost 7 bases, with 10 bases between them. The CDR3 has 14 residues. Germline assignment: CDR1 MNHNY and CDR2 SVGAGI (reference sequence). The CDR3 reads CASSYSGGTQPQHF. CDR3 bases: TGTGCCAGCAGTTACTCAGGGGGAACGCAGCCCCAGCATTTT.

The chain links TRBV2 to TRBJ2-5; 12 bases are a match to TRBD2. CDR1 and CDR2 (germline): SNHLY, FYNNEI. The CDR3 consists of 14 residues. V trimming: 9 bases; J trimming: 4 bases; junction bases outside the gene matches: 6. The chain's CDR3 is CARASGGALETQYF. The DNA of the CDR3 is TGTGCCAGGGCTAGCGGGGGGGCCTTAGAGACCCAGTACTTC. Filled out from reference TRBV2 and TRBJ2-5, the complete variable domain reads EPEVTQTPSHQVTQMGQEVILRCVPISNHLYFYWYRQILGQKVEFLVSFYNNEISEKSEIFDDQFSVERPDGSNFTLKIRSTKLEDSAMYFCARASGGALETQYFGPGTRLLVL.

This chain links TRBV3-1 (or the pseudogene TRBV3-2) with TRBJ2-2; D uncertain. This CDR3 has 15 residues. V lost 2 bases and J 6 bases, leaving 13 bases between the germline ends. Germline loops: CDR1 LGHDT, CDR2 YNNKEL (reference sequence). The CDR3 here is CASSQRPRHSGELFF. The DNA for the CDR3 is TGTGCCAGCAGCCAAAGGCCACGGCACTCCGGGGAGCTGTTTTTT.

The chain couples TRBV3-1 (or the pseudogene TRBV3-2) to TRBJ2-7, with TRBD1 identical over 7 bases. The CDR3 has 13 residues. Losses at the gene ends were 4 bases for V and 3 bases for J; bases not matched to a gene: 3. Germline CDR1 and CDR2: LGHDT and YNNKEL (reference sequence). The CDR3 nucleotides read TGTGCCAGCAGCCGGGACAGATACTACGAGCAGTACTTC. It translates to CASSRDRYYEQYF.

This sequence joins TRBV18 and TRBJ1-6; maybe TRBD1 (5 bases). The CDR3 has 15 residues. Trimming stripped 6 bases from V and 7 bases from J, with 16 bases between. The germline gives CDR1 KGHSH, CDR2 LQKENI. The CDR3 DNA reads as TGTGCCAGCTCGCTCCAGGGACGGTGGAATTCACCCCTCCACTTT. Its translation: CASSLQGRWNSPLHF.

This clone occurred once. This chain joins TRBV18 and TRBJ2-1; D gene uncertain. V lost 2 bases and J lost 6, with 8 bases in between. The CDR3 totals 13 residues. Germline CDR1 and CDR2: KGHSH and LQKENI. The CDR3 nucleotides read TGTGCCAGCTCACCAGCCGGAAGCAATGAGCAGTTCTTC. Translating it yields CASSPAGSNEQFF. The variable domain in full, with the rest retrieved from reference TRBV18 and TRBJ2-1, is NAGVMQNPRHLVRRRGQEARLRCSPMKGHSHVYWYRQLPEEGLKFMVYLQKENIIDESGMPKERFSAEFPKEGPSILRIQQVVRGDSAAYFCASSPAGSNEQFFGPGTRLTVL.

This chain links TRBV7-2 with TRBJ1-5; a weak D match, TRBD1 (5 bases). Deletions cut 1 base from V and 0 bases from J, with 13 bases between. Germline V gives CDR1 SGHTA, CDR2 FQGNSA. The CDR3 is 17 residues long. The CDR3 here is CASSLVAGGDSNQPQHF. In DNA form, the CDR3 reads TGTGCCAGCAGCTTAGTCGCCGGGGGGGATAGCAATCAGCCCCAGCATTTT.

This chain joins TRBV20-1 and TRBJ1-1; unclear D gene. This CDR3 is 11 amino acids long. Trimming stripped 0 bases from V and 8 bases from J, with 7 bases between. Per the germline V gene, CDR1 is DFQATT and CDR2 is SNEGSKA (reference sequence). The CDR3 coding sequence is TGCAGTGCTAGAGATCTGGGGGAAGCTTTCTTT. This codes for CSARDLGEAFF.

This chain joins TRBV9 and TRBJ2-5; no clear D. The germline V and J ends were trimmed by 3 bases and 5 bases, with 17 bases remaining between them. This CDR3 contains 15 residues. Looked up from germline, CDR1 is SGDLS and CDR2 is YYNGEE. The CDR3 reads CASSARTSWSETQYF. The CDR3 DNA reads TGTGCCAGCAGCGCTCGGACCAGTTGGTCGGAGACCCAGTACTTC.

The chain couples TRBV30 to TRBJ1-1; the D is unclear. The CDR3 extends over 13 amino acids. The germline gives CDR1 GTSNPN, CDR2 SVGIG (reference sequence). V lost 3 bases to trimming and J lost 11 bases, with 19 bases between them. The CDR3 bases are TGTGCCTGGAGCAGCCCTCAATCCCCTAGGGCTTTCTTT. Translated: CAWSSPQSPRAFF.

This rearrangement joins TRBV2 to TRBJ1-1; D call uncertain. V lost 6 bases and J 3 bases, leaving 11 bases between the germline ends. The CDR3 is 13 residues long. Germline loops: CDR1 SNHLY, CDR2 FYNNEI. CDR3 region: CASSTGPHTEAFF. The CDR3 DNA reads TGTGCCAGCAGCACGGGCCCCCACACTGAAGCTTTCTTT.

J is TRBJ2-1 and V is TRBV9, with 12 bases that match TRBD1. There are 17 residues in the CDR3. Germline V gene lookup returns CDR1 SGDLS and CDR2 YYNGEE. With V trimmed by 4 bases and J by 9 bases, 14 bases remained unmatched. The CDR3 loop is CASSHPGTGGGWGEQFF. The CDR3 region has the DNA TGTGCCAGCAGCCACCCCGGGACAGGGGGCGGTTGGGGTGAGCAGTTCTTC.

This chain uses TRBV3-1 (or the pseudogene TRBV3-2) with TRBJ1-2; TRBD1 matches at 8 bases. The germline V gene encodes CDR1 LGHDT and CDR2 YNNKEL (reference sequence). V dropped 1 base and J dropped 3; count of bases not matched to a gene: 1. The CDR3 runs 14 residues. The CDR3 loop reads CASSQVTGDYGYTF. The CDR3 bases are TGTGCCAGCAGCCAAGTGACAGGGGACTATGGCTACACCTTC.

This clone showed up just once. This sequence joins TRBV27 and TRBJ2-7; TRBD2 might be the D (6 bases). CDR1 MNHEY and CDR2 SMNVEV come from the germline V gene (reference sequence). Trimming left V 2 bases short and J 2 bases short, with 10 bases between. The CDR3 extends over 14 amino acids. CDR3 bases: TGTGCCAGCAGTTTAGGGGCGGGGACCTACGAGCAGTACTTC. Residues: CASSLGAGTYEQYF.

The chain carries TRBV10-1 and TRBJ2-5; a weak D match, TRBD2 (5 bases). Between the trimmed V and J ends, which lost 11 bases and 0 bases, there was a span of 16 bases. Germline V gene sequence: CDR1 WNHNN, CDR2 SYGVQD (reference sequence). The CDR3 has 14 amino acids. The CDR3, as DNA: TGCGCCCCCAAGGACTCCTGGTACCAAGAGACCCAGTACTTC. Translating gives CAPKDSWYQETQYF.

The rearrangement joins TRBV7-8 to TRBJ1-5; 9 bases map to TRBD1. The length of the CDR3 is 16 residues. The ends lost 0 bases at V and 4 bases at J; junction bases unmatched: 4. Germline values: CDR1 SGHVS, CDR2 FQNEAQ. In DNA form, the CDR3 reads TGTGCCAGCAGCTTAGCGGGGACAGGGAAGAATCAGCCCCAGCATTTT. This encodes CASSLAGTGKNQPQHF.

The chain carries TRBV28 and TRBJ2-5; D gene uncertain. The V gene's germline CDR1 is MDHEN and CDR2 SYDVKM. The CDR3 totals 14 residues. Trimming took off 2 bases at V and 2 bases at J, with 9 bases between the two ends. The CDR3 reads CASSLGQLQETQYF. For the CDR3, the DNA is TGTGCCAGCAGTTTAGGCCAGCTTCAAGAGACCCAGTACTTC.

This chain connects TRBV10-3 to TRBJ2-1; D call uncertain. V lost 0 bases and J lost 3, with 0 bases in between. Germline V gene lookup returns CDR1 ENHRY and CDR2 SYGVKD. The CDR3 extends over 12 amino acids. The CDR3 here is CAISESYNEQFF. The CDR3 DNA reads as TGTGCCATCAGTGAGTCCTACAATGAGCAGTTCTTC.